This T cell receptor beta chain was identified in a study of blood T cell repertoires in COVID-19. Across the study: The United States, Italy and Spain supplied acute and convalescent COVID-19 samples. Nucleic acid was either cDNA or gDNA, and it came from T cells, B-cell-depleted T cells, or PBMCs.

The table came from immunoSEQ multiplex PCR; TCRdb's copy has only in-frame clones and leaves some out. The data contain fewer than 350,000 clones, approximately 91% of them singletons. Participants were aged 18 to 89 years, lived in under 30 US areas, and enrolled virtually. Participants' own reports of clinical history determined their cohort assignment. Trimming pared 5 bases from V and 1 base from J, leaving 4 bases between. CDR1 KGHDR and CDR2 SFDVKD come from the germline V gene. This CDR3 has 12 residues. This receptor was taken from a woman between 40 and 55 years old with acute COVID-19. The sample taken for sequencing was PBMCs or T cells enriched from blood (not recorded which). The chain is built from TRBV24-1 and TRBJ1-1, with no clear D. CDR3 residues: CATSGGNTEAFF. DNA of the CDR3: TGTGCCACCAGTGGAGGGAACACTGAAGCTTTCTTT.